This entry lists 32 T cell receptor beta chains sequenced from one sample in a study of T cells in Graves' hyperthyroidism and ophthalmopathy. Using RNA transcripts as the source, TCR beta CDR3 regions were amplified. During a first-round RT-PCR of the TCR CDR3, the HTBI primer set was used. From the multiplex PCR reads, TCRdb called clonotypes with MiXCR, one entry per CDR3 protein. The table lists a few hundred thousand distinct CDR3 sequences, approximately 15% of them singletons, with around 20% in the top ten. Sequenced: blood. The receptors were sampled from a man aged 25-40 years with Graves' hyperthyroidism that later progressed to Graves' ophthalmopathy.

This clonotype was seen more than once but under ten times. The chain joins TRBV7-9 to TRBJ1-3; D is possibly TRBD1 (5 bases). Trimming took 4 bases from V and 0 from J, leaving 10 bases between them. Looked up from germline, CDR1 is SEHNR and CDR2 is FQNEAQ (reference sequence). This CDR3 comprises 15 residues. The CDR3 here is CASSSHRISGNTIYF. The DNA for the CDR3 is TGTGCCAGCAGCTCCCACAGGATCTCTGGAAACACCATATATTTT.

Ten or more counts support this clonotype. CDR3 nucleotides: TGTGCCAGCAGGTTTCTGACAGTTAACCCTGGAAACACCATATATTTT. Encoded protein: CASRFLTVNPGNTIYF. V and J are TRBV12-3 or TRBV12-4 and TRBJ1-3; D might be TRBD1 (5 bases). The V gene lost 6 bases and the J gene lost 2 bases, with 17 bases spanning the gap. The CDR3 contains 16 residues.

This clonotype came up many times. The chain employs TRBV7-2 and TRBJ2-5; D perhaps matches TRBD2 (7 bases). CDR1 is SGHTA, CDR2 FQGNSA, per germline. Trimming pared 3 bases from V and 9 bases from J, leaving 20 bases between. The CDR3 spans 15 residues. The CDR3 is CASSFGRRGLFPQYF. In DNA form, the CDR3 reads TGTGCCAGCAGCTTTGGACGGCGGGGGCTCTTTCCCCAGTACTTC.

This clonotype occurred many times. The gene calls are TRBV7-2 and TRBJ1-2; D remains unclear. V gave up 5 bases and J gave up 8 bases, with 18 bases separating them. The CDR3 covers 14 residues. CDR1 and CDR2 (germline): SGHTA, FQGNSA. The CDR3 nucleotides read TGTGCCAGCAGCCTCCCGCGCCGGCCAGCCGGCTACACCTTC. It translates to CASSLPRRPAGYTF.

This clonotype was seen repeatedly, ten times or more. V usage is TRBV6-1 and J usage is TRBJ2-7; D perhaps matches TRBD2 (6 bases). CDR1 is MNHNS and CDR2 is SASEGT in the germline V gene. The CDR3 runs to 15 residues. V lost 6 bases and J lost 2, with 17 bases in between. The CDR3 sequence: CASSSGVRDAYEQYF. Here the CDR3 DNA reads TGTGCCAGCAGCTCGGGAGTACGGGACGCCTACGAGCAGTACTTC.

A few counts support this clonotype. The chain employs TRBV10-3 and TRBJ2-6, with D uncertain. The CDR3 is made up of 13 amino acids. With 5 bases removed from V and 0 bases from J, the gap between germline ends came to 2 bases. The germline V gene has CDR1 ENHRY and CDR2 SYGVKD. The CDR3 region is CAISPSGANVLTF. In nucleotides, the CDR3 is TGTGCCATCAGTCCCTCTGGGGCCAACGTCCTGACTTTC.

At least ten counts were recorded for this clonotype. The J gene is TRBJ1-2, the V gene TRBV12-5; weak D call: TRBD1 (5 bases). The CDR3 sequence is 15 residues long. The germline V gene encodes CDR1 LGHNT and CDR2 FRNRAP. Deletions cut 3 bases from V and 2 bases from J, with 13 bases between. The CDR3 DNA reads TGTGCTAGTGGTTTAATAAGGGGCGCGAACTATGGCTACACCTTC. This gives the protein CASGLIRGANYGYTF. The whole variable domain, remainder taken from reference TRBV12-5 and TRBJ1-2, is DARVTQTPRHKVTEMGQEVTMRCQPILGHNTVFWYRQTMMQGLELLAYFRNRAPLDDSGMPKDRFSAEMPDATLATLKIQPSEPRDSAVYFCASGLIRGANYGYTFGSGTRLTVV.

This clonotype was seen ten or more times. The gene calls are TRBV6-1 and TRBJ2-7, with 7 positions matching TRBD1. The germline V gene has CDR1 MNHNS and CDR2 SASEGT. The CDR3 is 14 residues long. V dropped 5 bases and J dropped 2; count of bases not matched to a gene: 6. CDR3 sequence: CASSYDQGAYEQYF. DNA for the CDR3: TGTGCCAGCAGTTACGACCAGGGGGCCTACGAGCAGTACTTC.

In this sample, this clonotype turned up many times. The chain combines TRBV28 with TRBJ2-7; the D call may be TRBD1 or TRBD2 (6 bases each). Germline V gene lookup returns CDR1 MDHEN and CDR2 SYDVKM. The CDR3 runs 14 residues. V lost 3 bases, J lost 0 bases, and 9 bases lay in between. The CDR3 reads CASSFRGVSYEQYF. The CDR3 DNA sequence: TGTGCCAGCAGTTTTAGGGGGGTCTCCTACGAGCAGTACTTC.

The CDR3 is CASSQESVETQYF. The CDR3 DNA is TGTGCCAGCAGCCAAGAATCCGTTGAGACCCAGTACTTC. This sequence joins TRBV3-1 and TRBJ2-5; no definite D call. The V end was cut by 0 bases, the J end by 5 bases, with 7 bases between. Germline V gene data show CDR1 as LGHDT and CDR2 as YNNKEL (reference sequence). The CDR3 has 13 residues.

With respect to this clonotype: A much larger clone differs from this one at a single base, so this may be a read error. The chain links TRBV6-5 to TRBJ1-1, with D possibly being TRBD1 (5 bases). Germline V gives CDR1 MNHEY, CDR2 SVGAGI. There are 15 residues in the CDR3. CDR3 amino acids: CASSYPRGVNTEALF. CDR3 nucleotide sequence: TGTGCCAGCAGTTACCCGAGGGGCGTTAACACTGAAGCTCTCTTT.

This clonotype has a count of ten or more. V is TRBV9 and J is TRBJ1-5, with D possibly TRBD1 on 6 matching bases. V shed 4 bases and J shed 0 bases, with 11 bases lying between them. The CDR3 loop spans 15 amino acids. CDR1 and CDR2 from the germline V gene are SGDLS and YYNGEE. This CDR3 reads CASSPHRVSNQPQHF. The CDR3 region has the DNA TGTGCCAGCAGCCCACACAGGGTTAGCAATCAGCCCCAGCATTTT.

This clonotype was counted a few times. The genes are TRBV6-1 and TRBJ1-6; 8 positions match TRBD1. CDR3 size: 14 residues. Germline trimming cut 10 bases from V and 4 bases from J; bases unmatched to any gene: 6. In germline, CDR1 is MNHNS, CDR2 SASEGT. CDR3: CATGQAVYNSPLHF. Here the CDR3 DNA reads TGTGCCACGGGACAGGCTGTATATAATTCACCCCTCCACTTT.

This sequence joins TRBV7-6 and TRBJ2-5; 8 bases align to TRBD1. The CDR3 totals 17 residues. Germline CDR1 and CDR2: SGHVS and FNYEAQ. Germline trimming cut 1 base from V and 5 bases from J; bases unmatched to any gene: 12. The CDR3 loop reads CASSLVPDRGAGETQYF. The CDR3, as DNA: TGTGCCAGCAGCTTAGTCCCTGACAGGGGCGCTGGGGAGACCCAGTACTTC.

This clonotype was seen ten or more times. This chain connects TRBV6-1 to TRBJ1-1; a weak D match, TRBD1 (6 bases). The CDR3 spans 14 residues. CDR1 and CDR2 (germline): MNHNS, SASEGT. The CDR3 region is CATLRQGWDTEAFF. The CDR3 DNA reads as TGTGCTACCCTCCGCCAGGGGTGGGACACTGAAGCTTTCTTT.

This clonotype was observed many times. V gene TRBV3-1 combines with J gene TRBJ1-1; weak D call: TRBD1 (5 bases). V was cut by 1 base and J by 2 bases, with 8 bases left in between. The germline V gene encodes CDR1 LGHDT and CDR2 YNNKEL (reference sequence). The CDR3 is 14 amino acids. The CDR3 DNA reads TGTGCCAGCAGCCAAGGGGGCATAAACACTGAAGCTTTCTTT. It codes for CASSQGGINTEAFF.

In its sample, this clonotype was seen many times. The rearrangement uses TRBV20-1 and TRBJ1-4; no firm D call. The V end lost 3 bases, the J end lost 0 bases, and 17 bases lay between the germline ends. The CDR3 covers 17 residues. Germline lookup yields CDR1 DFQATT and CDR2 SNEGSKA (reference sequence). CDR3 sequence reads: CSARDPITAATNEKLFF. CDR3 nucleotides: TGCAGTGCTAGGGACCCGATTACAGCTGCAACTAATGAAAAACTGTTTTTT.

V gene TRBV16 combines with J gene TRBJ2-5; D not resolved. The CDR3 extends over 14 amino acids. Trimming took off 0 bases at V and 5 bases at J, with 10 bases between the two ends. CDR1 is KGHSY and CDR2 is FQNENV in the germline V gene. The CDR3 here is CASSQSGIGETQYF. The CDR3 DNA reads TGTGCCAGCAGCCAATCAGGGATCGGGGAGACCCAGTACTTC. Variable domain in full (rest from reference TRBV16 and TRBJ2-5): GEEVAQTPKHLVRGEGQKAKLYCAPIKGHSYVFWYQQVLKNEFKFLISFQNENVFDETGMPKERFSAKCLPNSPCSLEIQATKLEDSAVYFCASSQSGIGETQYFGPGTRLLVL.

This clonotype was detected a few times. This chain uses TRBV27 with TRBJ2-2, with TRBD2 as a possible D gene (6 bases). Germline-derived CDR1 and CDR2 are MNHEY and SMNVEV (reference sequence). The CDR3 spans 14 residues. With 7 bases removed from V and 7 bases from J, the gap between germline ends came to 16 bases. CDR3 coding DNA: TGTGCCAGCACTTGGGGACTGTCCGGCGGGGAGCTGTTTTTT. This codes for CASTWGLSGGELFF.

Turning to this clonotype: One end of the junction does not line up with germline, which may come from a read error. V is TRBV12-3 or TRBV12-4 and J is TRBJ2-7; D might be TRBD1 (6 bases). The CDR3 length is 18 residues. The CDR3 DNA sequence: TGTGCCAGCAGGGCCGCGCCCCCACCCACAGGGTTTTACAACGAGCGGTACTTC. Translating it yields CASRAAPPPTGFYNERYF.

In its sample, this clonotype was seen many times. The chain joins TRBV7-6 to TRBJ1-4; 7 bases line up with TRBD1. Germline V gives CDR1 SGHVS, CDR2 FNYEAQ. The CDR3 contains 15 residues. Trimming cost V 2 bases and J 8 bases; bases outside gene matches: 8. The CDR3 nucleotides are TGTGCCAGCAGCTTATACACAGGGGCCGAGGAAAAACTGTTTTTT. This sequence encodes CASSLYTGAEEKLFF.

This rearrangement joins TRBV10-3 to TRBJ1-1; D unclear. Trimming left V 0 bases short and J 1 base short, with 9 bases between. Germline CDR1 and CDR2: ENHRY and SYGVKD. CDR3 length: 15 amino acids. The chain's CDR3 is CAISESRQGNTEAFF. CDR3 bases: TGTGCCATCAGTGAGTCTAGACAAGGGAACACTGAAGCTTTCTTT.

This clonotype appeared a few times. The CDR3 is CASSEASNQPQHF. For the CDR3, the DNA is TGTGCCAGCAGTGAAGCGAGCAATCAGCCCCAGCATTTT. The genes are TRBV2 and TRBJ1-5; D remains unclear. Germline values: CDR1 SNHLY, CDR2 FYNNEI. Trimming removed 0 bases at V and 1 base at J, with 1 base between. This CDR3 is 13 amino acids long.

This clonotype was detected many times. The rearrangement uses TRBV30 and TRBJ2-7; TRBD1 aligns across 7 bases. Germline V gene lookup returns CDR1 GTSNPN and CDR2 SVGIG (reference sequence). Germline trimming cut 5 bases from V and 3 bases from J; bases unmatched to any gene: 7. The CDR3 extends over 13 amino acids. This CDR3 reads CAWDRDRRYEQYF. The CDR3, as DNA: TGTGCCTGGGACCGGGACAGACGCTACGAGCAGTACTTC. The full variable domain, rest sourced from reference TRBV30 and TRBJ2-7, is SQTIHQWPATLVQPVGSPLSLECTVEGTSNPNLYWYRQAAGRGLQLLFYSVGIGQISSEVPQNLSASRPQDRQFILSSKKLLLSDSGFYLCAWDRDRRYEQYFGPGTRLTVT.

This clonotype was recorded many times. The chain employs TRBV20-1 and TRBJ2-3; 9 bases agree with TRBD1. Germline V gene sequence: CDR1 DFQATT, CDR2 SNEGSKA (reference sequence). J lost 5 bases, V lost 6 bases, and 18 bases had no gene match. CDR3 length: 17 residues. CDR3: CSARRAPGQGVGDTQYF. The DNA for the CDR3 is TGCAGTGCGAGGAGGGCCCCGGGACAGGGAGTGGGAGATACGCAGTATTTT.

At least ten counts were recorded for this clonotype. V usage is TRBV28 and J usage is TRBJ1-3; D unresolved. Germline lookup yields CDR1 MDHEN and CDR2 SYDVKM. This CDR3 contains 10 residues. Between the trimmed V and J ends, which lost 6 bases and 7 bases, there was a span of 4 bases. The CDR3 DNA sequence: TGTGCCAGCAGAGGGAACACCATATATTTT. Translated: CASRGNTIYF.

This clonotype showed up just once. At one boundary the junction diverges from the germline segment, which might be a read error. V is TRBV10-3 and J is TRBJ2-4, with a tentative D call TRBD2 (7 bases). From germline, CDR1 is ENHRY and CDR2 SYGVKD. The CDR3 has 17 amino acids. The DNA of the CDR3 is TGTGCCAGCAGTTACTCGACGGGGGGCGCAACCAAAAACATTCAGTACTTC. Amino acid sequence: CASSYSTGGATKNIQYF.

V gene TRBV9 combines with J gene TRBJ1-2, with D maybe TRBD1 (6 bases). The V gene lost 4 bases and the J gene lost 8 bases, with 18 bases spanning the gap. The length of the CDR3 is 14 residues. The germline CDR1 and CDR2 sequences are SGDLS and YYNGEE. The CDR3 protein is CASSMLGGGQGYTF. CDR3 nucleotides: TGTGCCAGCAGCATGCTGGGGGGGGGGCAAGGCTACACCTTC.

Comment on this clonotype: A much more abundant neighbour one base away suggests this may be a read error. The genes are TRBV5-1 and TRBJ1-1; perhaps TRBD1 as D (5 bases). The CDR3 totals 15 residues. From germline, CDR1 is SGHRS and CDR2 YFSETQ. The CDR3 region has the DNA TGCGCCTGCAGCTTACCGGGACGTACGAACACTGAAGCTTTCTTT. This codes for CACSLPGRTNTEAFF. Together with reference TRBV5-1 and TRBJ1-1, the CDR3 gives the full variable domain: KAGVTQTPRYLIKTRGQQVTLSCSPISGHRSVSWYQQTPGQGLQFLFEYFSETQRNKGNFPGRFSGRQFSNSRSEMNVSTLELGDSALYLCACSLPGRTNTEAFFGQGTRLTVV.

This clonotype was recorded at least ten times. The chain joins TRBV2 to TRBJ1-4; D remains ambiguous. The V end was cut by 8 bases, the J end by 6 bases, with 13 bases between. The CDR3 contains 13 residues. Germline V gene sequence: CDR1 SNHLY, CDR2 FYNNEI. CDR3 nucleotides: TGTGCCAGCGAACACACGCAAGATGAAAAACTGTTTTTT. This gives the protein CASEHTQDEKLFF.

The chain recombines TRBV7-9 with TRBJ2-2, with D uncertain. V was trimmed by 3 bases and J by 4 bases, leaving 18 bases between them. CDR3 length equals 17 residues. Germline CDR1 SEHNR, CDR2 FQNEAQ (reference sequence). CDR3 sequence reads: CASSFIGPTIGTGELFF. DNA for the CDR3: TGTGCCAGCAGCTTTATCGGCCCAACCATCGGCACCGGGGAGCTGTTTTTT. The variable domain in full, completed from reference TRBV7-9 and TRBJ2-2, reads DTGVSQNPRHKITKRGQNVTFRCDPISEHNRLYWYRQTLGQGPEFLTYFQNEAQLEKSRLLSDRFSAERPKGSFSTLEIQRTEQGDSAMYLCASSFIGPTIGTGELFFGEGSRLTVL.

This chain joins TRBV27 and TRBJ2-7; D perhaps matches TRBD1 (6 bases). Germline lookup yields CDR1 MNHEY and CDR2 SMNVEV (reference sequence). V was cut by 2 bases and J by 1 base, with 12 bases left in between. This CDR3 spans 15 amino acids. The CDR3 loop is CASSLMPGASYEQYF. In nucleotides, the CDR3 is TGTGCCAGCAGTTTAATGCCAGGGGCGTCCTACGAGCAGTACTTC.